This TCR beta chain originates from a study of blood T cell repertoires in COVID-19 (dated by TCRdb to 2020 to 2021). Turning to the overall study: The collaborator samples originated in the United States, Italy and Spain and spanned the acute and convalescent phases of COVID-19. The dataset comprised deeply sampled blood TCRbeta repertoires from subjects exposed to, actively infected with, or recovered from COVID-19. The sample metadata nearly always contained a de-identified subject ID, COVID-19 status, age in years and sex. The material from the prospective study consisted of cDNA or gDNA derived from T cells, B-cell-depleted T cells, or PBMCs. Where available, HLA class I and class II types were taken from metadata supplied by the sample provider and were not determined by assay-based typing. The samples were drawn from two sources: the first 160 participants of the ongoing ImmuneRACE study, and 1,254 subjects contributed by 6 global collaborators. The repertoires were released in a freely available public database intended as a resource for research on the immune response to SARS-CoV-2.

Each collaborating institution followed its own protocols to collect whole blood in K2EDTA tubes. For TCRbeta analysis, collaborator samples were shipped as frozen whole blood, as isolated PBMCs, or as DNA extracted from either sample type. General study outcomes and caveats: How much clinical and demographic metadata was included differed by source and by participant, and the metadata was provided uncurated.

With regard to this clone: Its antigen is still unknown. No base quality information exists; no much larger clone differs at one position.

TCRbeta CDR3 regions were amplified from genomic DNA by means of the immunoSEQ Assay, a bias-controlled multiplex PCR. In the authors' own workflow: Nucleated cell counts per sample were estimated from amplification of reference gene primers within the assay. Sequence reads were collapsed and filtered to measure the absolute abundance of every unique TCRbeta CDR3 rearrangement. For each sample, productive Simpson clonality was calculated by taking the square root of Simpson's diversity index across productive rearrangements. TCRdb limited this immuneACCESS table to in-frame rearrangements with V and J called. A share of clones is missing; checked studies link under half to unresolved V genes, and the rest is unexplained. That table furnishes V, J and clone size, whereas the DNA furnished D and trimming. The sample contains about 250,000 clones, roughly 80% of them found a single time. Roughly 9.8% of the sample lies in the top ten.

The V end gives up 1 base and the J end 2 bases, leaving 9 bases in the junction not matched to a gene. Spanning cysteine to phenylalanine, the CDR3 consists of 18 amino acids. Of all the DNA, just the CDR3 is kept, 54 bases in frame from base 1. The germline V gene encodes CDR1 SGHTA and CDR2 FQGNSA. The rearrangement combines TRBV7-2 with TRBJ2-5, and 11 junction bases match TRBD2. The sample was peripheral blood. This clonotype originated in a man older than 75 with acute or convalescent COVID-19. The nucleotide sequence is given as TGTGCCAGCAGCTTAGGAGATCTAGCGGGAGGTGGTCAAGAGACCCAGTACTTC. This codes for CASSLGDLAGGGQETQYF.